Following are 19 T cell receptor beta chains from one sample sequenced in a study of T cell responses to AZD1222 COVID-19 vaccine. Profiled with immunoSEQ multiplex PCR; TCRdb holds only in-frame clones, not every one. The repertoire has 150,000 to 200,000 clones, over 75% of them found once; the top ten carry approximately 1.5%. Specimen: peripheral blood, collected on day 0 of AZD1222 vaccination. The receptor set was obtained from an adult in good health.

This chain joins TRBV10-2 and TRBJ1-2, with 7 bases lining up with TRBD1. Germline V gives CDR1 WSHSY, CDR2 SAAADI. The V segment lost 1 base and the J segment 4 bases; nucleotides outside the gene matches: 3. CDR3 length equals 14 residues. For the CDR3, the DNA is TGCGCCAGCAGTGAGTTTACAGGGGCCTATGGCTACACCTTC. Amino acids: CASSEFTGAYGYTF.

The J gene is TRBJ2-5, the V gene TRBV6-1, with TRBD1 matching over 10 bases. Germline CDR1 MNHNS, CDR2 SASEGT. The CDR3 spans 16 residues. The V and J ends lost 2 bases and 5 bases, in that order; junction bases with no gene match: 8. CDR3 protein: CASSESLGQGGETQYF. The CDR3 DNA sequence: TGTGCCAGCAGTGAATCCCTTGGACAGGGGGGGGAGACCCAGTACTTC.

The chain carries TRBV18 and TRBJ2-5; D not resolved. Germline V gene data show CDR1 as KGHSH and CDR2 as LQKENI. V lost 3 bases, J lost 2 bases, and 7 bases lay in between. The CDR3 has 13 residues. In nucleotides, the CDR3 is TGTGCCAGCTCACCCAGATTACAAGAGACCCAGTACTTC. Its protein product is CASSPRLQETQYF.

The chain recombines TRBV21-1 with TRBJ2-7. TRBV21-1 represents a pseudogene. The CDR3 consists of 14 residues. CDR3 loop: CASRVPFRPYEQYF. CDR3 DNA: TGTGCCAGCAGAGTCCCCTTTCGGCCCTACGAGCAGTACTTC.

This chain joins TRBV27 and TRBJ1-4; D possibly corresponds to TRBD1 (6 bases). Germline V gene sequence: CDR1 MNHEY, CDR2 SMNVEV (reference sequence). Trimming removed 6 bases from V and 3 bases from J, with 14 bases in between. The CDR3 sequence is 15 residues long. The CDR3 DNA reads as TGTGCCAGCAGAGACCGGGGGCTAGCTAATGAAAAACTGTTTTTT. Translating it yields CASRDRGLANEKLFF.

The chain joins TRBV6-5 to TRBJ2-3; TRBD2 matches 9 bases. Germline V gives CDR1 MNHEY, CDR2 SVGAGI. CDR3 length: 15 amino acids. V was clipped by 5 bases and J by 4 bases; unmatched bases: 7. This chain's CDR3 is CASSPGTSIPDTQYF. DNA of the CDR3: TGTGCCAGCAGTCCCGGGACTAGCATCCCAGATACGCAGTATTTT.

The V and J genes are TRBV11-2 and TRBJ1-1; D remains ambiguous. V lost 4 bases and J lost 0, with 24 bases in between. Germline values: CDR1 SGHAT, CDR2 FQNNGV. The CDR3 sequence is 19 residues long. The chain's CDR3 is CASSSLLGWVRDLNTEAFF. The CDR3 region has the DNA TGTGCCAGCAGCTCCCTCCTCGGTTGGGTGCGGGATTTGAACACTGAAGCTTTCTTT.

The chain uses TRBV18 and TRBJ1-2; D gene uncertain. CDR1 is KGHSH, CDR2 LQKENI, per germline. There are 13 residues in the CDR3. V lost 3 bases, J lost 4 bases, and 9 bases lay in between. CDR3 bases: TGTGCCAGCTCACCTTCTGGGCTCTATGGCTACACCTTC. Translated: CASSPSGLYGYTF.

This chain links TRBV6-2 or TRBV6-3 with TRBJ2-1; tentative D call: TRBD2 (7 bases). The CDR3 sequence is 16 residues long. CDR1 and CDR2 (germline): MNHEY, SVGEGT. V gave up 0 bases and J gave up 5 bases, with 14 bases separating them. The CDR3 DNA is TGTGCCAGCAGTTACTCGTGGCGGGGGCTTAACAATGAGCAGTTCTTC. Translated, it gives CASSYSWRGLNNEQFF.

V is TRBV11-2 and J is TRBJ2-2; the D gene is possibly TRBD2 (6 bases). Germline assignment: CDR1 SGHAT and CDR2 FQNNGV. V shed 4 bases and J shed 7 bases, with 22 bases lying between them. This CDR3 spans 17 amino acids. The CDR3: CASSSLSGGRRIGELFF. For the CDR3, the DNA is TGTGCCAGCAGCTCACTTTCCGGAGGGAGAAGGATCGGGGAGCTGTTTTTT.

This sequence joins TRBV6-2 or TRBV6-3 and TRBJ1-2; no definite D call. Deletions cut 2 bases from V and 5 bases from J, with 6 bases between. This CDR3 is built from 12 residues. The germline V gene has CDR1 MNHEY and CDR2 SVGEGT. DNA of the CDR3: TGTGCCAGCAGTTACGCGGTTTATGGCTACACCTTC. Protein product: CASSYAVYGYTF.

Only one count was recorded for this clone. V and J are TRBV28 and TRBJ1-5, with 9 bases matching TRBD1. Per the germline V gene, CDR1 is MDHEN and CDR2 is SYDVKM. The CDR3 has 15 residues. Losses at the gene ends were 5 bases for V and 2 bases for J; bases not matched to a gene: 4. In DNA form, the CDR3 reads TGTGCCAGCAGTCCCCGGACAGGGGGCAATCAGCCCCAGCATTTT. It encodes CASSPRTGGNQPQHF.

This chain connects TRBV11-2 to TRBJ2-6; 8 nucleotides align to TRBD1. CDR3 length equals 16 residues. The J segment lost 3 bases and the V segment lost 6 bases, leaving 7 bases of the junction unmatched. Germline loops: CDR1 SGHAT, CDR2 FQNNGV. The CDR3 nucleotides read TGTGCCAGCAGAATAGGACAGGGAAGTGGGGCCAACGTCCTGACTTTC. It translates to CASRIGQGSGANVLTF.

The gene calls are TRBV28 and TRBJ1-4, with a weak D call TRBD1 (5 bases). CDR3 length: 14 residues. V shed 7 bases and J shed 8 bases, with 17 bases lying between them. The germline V gene encodes CDR1 MDHEN and CDR2 SYDVKM. CDR3 sequence: CASTTGLGVEKLFF. As DNA, the CDR3 is TGTGCCAGCACCACGGGCTTGGGGGTAGAAAAACTGTTTTTT.

This clone was seen a single time. The chain employs TRBV18 and TRBJ1-6; D remains ambiguous. This CDR3 contains 14 residues. V was shortened by 2 bases and J by 8 bases, with 10 bases between the two germline ends. The germline CDR1 and CDR2 sequences are KGHSH and LQKENI. The CDR3 loop is CASSPDTMDSPLHF. DNA of the CDR3: TGTGCCAGCTCACCAGACACGATGGATTCACCCCTCCACTTT.

The chain uses TRBV29-1 and TRBJ1-1; D is perhaps TRBD1 (5 bases). This CDR3 has 13 residues. Germline CDR1 reads SQVTM; CDR2 reads ANQGSEA. V was clipped by 4 bases and J by 4 bases, with 13 bases between them. CDR3 bases: TGCAGCGTTGTGGGGTTTCAGGGCACTGAAGCTTTCTTT. Its translation: CSVVGFQGTEAFF.

As for this clone: Because the CDR3's place on the DNA is in doubt, the DNA is left out and the CDR3 is given as listed by TCRdb. The chain carries TRBV12-1 and TRBJ1-2; the D call in the table, TRBD1, was not verified against the DNA. TRBV12-1 is recorded as a pseudogene. Ends included, the CDR3 has 20 residues. The CDR3 sequence: CASSFVDCRGWGQGTNGYTF.

The chain couples TRBV6-5 to TRBJ2-7, with D perhaps being TRBD1 or TRBD2 (5 bases each). Trimming removed 3 bases at V and 6 bases at J, with 12 bases between. Per the germline V gene, CDR1 is MNHEY and CDR2 is SVGAGI. This CDR3 spans 13 amino acids. This chain's CDR3 is CASSYYGAPEQYF. In DNA, the CDR3 is TGTGCCAGCAGTTATTACGGGGCTCCCGAGCAGTACTTC.

This rearrangement joins TRBV5-1 to TRBJ1-1, with D possibly TRBD1 on 5 matching bases. Germline V gene data show CDR1 as SGHRS and CDR2 as YFSETQ. The V end was cut by 3 bases, the J end by 0 bases, with 15 bases between. CDR3 length: 16 residues. CDR3 nucleotide sequence: TGCGCCAGCAGCTCGGTTAGCAGGGAGATGAACACTGAAGCTTTCTTT. Translating it yields CASSSVSREMNTEAFF.